The TCR beta chain described here comes from a study of blood T cell repertoires in COVID-19. Methods used by the authors: From reference gene primer amplification, estimates of nucleated cell counts were derived. Clones were read by immunoSEQ multiplex PCR, and TCRdb kept only the in-frame ones, dropping some. V, J and clone size were drawn from that table, and D and trimming were deduced from the DNA. The table records 490,000 or so clones, 88% of them present only once. This clone has a handful of counts. This CDR3 contains 14 residues. The V gene lost 2 bases and the J gene lost 5 bases, with 13 bases spanning the gap. Germline assignment: CDR1 SGHDT and CDR2 YYEEEE. Two negative PCRs, clearance, or symptom resolution were required of recovered Cohort 3 donors.

This sequence originates from a woman aged 40 to 50 who had recovered from COVID-19. The chain combines TRBV5-6 with TRBJ1-2; possibly TRBD1 for D (5 bases). Input material: PBMCs or T cells enriched from blood (not recorded which). The CDR3 reads CASSFRTGVYGYTF. The CDR3 DNA reads as TGTGCCAGCAGCTTCAGAACAGGCGTATATGGCTACACCTTC.